Shown below are 5 T cell receptor beta chains from a single sample sequenced in a study of read filtering for tumor transcriptome and immune sequencing. Molecular barcoded adaptors covering alpha/delta and beta/gamma chains were used on roughly 400 ng RNA. In TCRdb, the reads were re-called with MiXCR into one record per CDR3 protein. The sample includes over 50,000 distinct CDR3 sequences, approximately 20% of them seen just once. Sequenced input: a population of CD138-negative cells sorted from bone marrow. These receptors were obtained from a donor at least 40 years old with multiple myeloma.

This clonotype was observed a few times. This rearrangement joins TRBV6-5 to TRBJ2-5; D is ambiguous. The V gene's germline CDR1 is MNHEY and CDR2 SVGAGI. The CDR3 contains 12 residues. Trimming removed 7 bases from V and 3 bases from J, with 9 bases in between. The CDR3 nucleotides are TGTGCCAGCAAGGCCGGAAAAGAGACCCAGTACTTC. It codes for CASKAGKETQYF.

At least ten counts were recorded for this clonotype. The chain employs TRBV11-3 and TRBJ2-1; no clear D. The CDR3 is 14 amino acids. Germline lookup yields CDR1 SGHNT and CDR2 YENEEA. V was shortened by 0 bases and J by 4 bases, with 7 bases between the two germline ends. Here the CDR3 DNA reads TGTGCCAGCAGCTTAGAAGGTGTGTACAATGAGCAGTTCTTC. It yields the protein CASSLEGVYNEQFF.

In this sample, this clonotype turned up many times. The chain joins TRBV18 to TRBJ1-1; D is ambiguous. This CDR3 has 13 residues. The germline V gene has CDR1 KGHSH and CDR2 LQKENI. V dropped 1 base and J dropped 5 bases, with 8 bases sitting between them. This chain's CDR3 is CASSPQSRTEAFF. The CDR3 bases are TGTGCCAGCTCACCACAGTCGCGAACTGAAGCTTTCTTT.

This clonotype was counted at least ten times. This chain's CDR3 is CASKSSGTEQFF. The CDR3 DNA sequence: TGTGCCAGCAAGAGTAGCGGGACAGAGCAGTTCTTC. The genes are TRBV6-5 and TRBJ2-1; 8 nucleotides line up with TRBD2. The CDR3 runs 12 residues. The trim removed 7 bases at V and 10 bases at J, leaving 6 bases unmatched. Germline V CDR1 and CDR2: MNHEY, SVGAGI.

This clonotype appeared many times. The chain uses TRBV12-3 or TRBV12-4 and TRBJ2-2; TRBD2 aligns across 11 bases. This CDR3 region has 17 residues. The junction had 11 bases not matched to a gene; V was cut back by 5 bases and J by 6 bases. The CDR3 loop reads CASSQLTSGGFSGELFF. CDR3 DNA: TGTGCCAGCAGTCAATTAACTAGCGGGGGATTTTCCGGGGAGCTGTTTTTT.